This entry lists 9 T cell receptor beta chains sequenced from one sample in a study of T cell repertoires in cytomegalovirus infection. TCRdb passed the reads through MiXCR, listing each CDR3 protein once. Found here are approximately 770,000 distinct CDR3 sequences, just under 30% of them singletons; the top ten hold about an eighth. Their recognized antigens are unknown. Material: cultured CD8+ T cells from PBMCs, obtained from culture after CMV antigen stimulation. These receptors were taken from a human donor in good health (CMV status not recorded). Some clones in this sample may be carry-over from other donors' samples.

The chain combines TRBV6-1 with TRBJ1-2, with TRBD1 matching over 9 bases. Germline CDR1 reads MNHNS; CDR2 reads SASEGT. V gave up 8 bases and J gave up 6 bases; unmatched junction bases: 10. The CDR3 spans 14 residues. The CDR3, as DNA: TGTGCCAGCTCCAAATATCGACAGGGGGATGGCTACACCTTC. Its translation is CASSKYRQGDGYTF.

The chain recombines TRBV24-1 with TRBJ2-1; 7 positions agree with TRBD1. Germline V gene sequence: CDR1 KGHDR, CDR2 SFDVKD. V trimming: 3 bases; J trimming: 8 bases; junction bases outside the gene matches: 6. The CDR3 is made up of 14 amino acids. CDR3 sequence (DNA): TGTGCCACCAGTGATCGACAGGGAGACGATGAGCAGTTCTTC. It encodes CATSDRQGDDEQFF.

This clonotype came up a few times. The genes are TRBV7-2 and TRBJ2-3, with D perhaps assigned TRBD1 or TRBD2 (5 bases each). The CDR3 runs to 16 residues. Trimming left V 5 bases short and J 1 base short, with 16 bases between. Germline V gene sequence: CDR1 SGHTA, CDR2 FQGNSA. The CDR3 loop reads CASSPGTPWRTDTQYF. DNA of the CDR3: TGTGCCAGCAGCCCGGGGACCCCGTGGCGCACAGATACGCAGTATTTT.

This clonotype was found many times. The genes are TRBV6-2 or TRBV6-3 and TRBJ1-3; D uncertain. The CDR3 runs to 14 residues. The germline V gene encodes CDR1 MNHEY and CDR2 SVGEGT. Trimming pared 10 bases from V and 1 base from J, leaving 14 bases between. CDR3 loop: CATVVKPSGNTIYF. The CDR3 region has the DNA TGTGCCACCGTCGTAAAGCCGTCTGGAAACACCATATATTTT.

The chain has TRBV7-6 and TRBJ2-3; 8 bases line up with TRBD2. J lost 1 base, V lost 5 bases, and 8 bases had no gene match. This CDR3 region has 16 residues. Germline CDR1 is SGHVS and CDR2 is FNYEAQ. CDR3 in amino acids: CASSSPGSGGTDTQYF. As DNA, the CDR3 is TGTGCCAGCAGCAGCCCGGGTAGCGGGGGCACAGATACGCAGTATTTT.

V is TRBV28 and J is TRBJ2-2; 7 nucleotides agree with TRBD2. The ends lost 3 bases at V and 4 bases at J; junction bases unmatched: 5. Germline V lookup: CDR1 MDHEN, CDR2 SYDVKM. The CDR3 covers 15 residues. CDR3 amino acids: CASSFWASGTGELFF. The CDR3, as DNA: TGTGCCAGCAGTTTTTGGGCTAGCGGCACCGGGGAGCTGTTTTTT. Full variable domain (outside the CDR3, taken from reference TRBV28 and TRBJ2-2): DVKVTQSSRYLVKRTGEKVFLECVQDMDHENMFWYRQDPGLGLRLIYFSYDVKMKEKGDIPEGYSVSREKKERFSLILESASTNQTSMYLCASSFWASGTGELFFGEGSRLTVL.

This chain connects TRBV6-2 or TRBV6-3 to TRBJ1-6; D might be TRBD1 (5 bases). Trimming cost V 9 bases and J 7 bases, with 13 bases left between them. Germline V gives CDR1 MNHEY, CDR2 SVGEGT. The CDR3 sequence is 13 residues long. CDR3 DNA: TGTGCCAGTAGGACACGGGCGAATTCACCCCTCCACTTT. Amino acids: CASRTRANSPLHF.

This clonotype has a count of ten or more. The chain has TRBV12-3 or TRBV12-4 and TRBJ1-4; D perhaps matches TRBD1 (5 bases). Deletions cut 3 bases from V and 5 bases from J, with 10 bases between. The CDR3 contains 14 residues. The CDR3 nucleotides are TGTGCCAGCAGTTTTTCAGGGCCGAATGAAAAACTGTTTTTT. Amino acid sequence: CASSFSGPNEKLFF.

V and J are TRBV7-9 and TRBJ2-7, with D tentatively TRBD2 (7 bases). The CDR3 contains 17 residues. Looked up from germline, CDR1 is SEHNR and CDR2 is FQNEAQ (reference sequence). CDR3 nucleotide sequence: TGTGCTAGCAGCTCCCCGGGGGGCCAGGGAGCCTCCTACGAGCAGTACGTC. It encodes CASSSPGGQGASYEQYV.